This TCR beta chain was observed in a study of identical twins. General observations from the study: Models underestimated TCR alpha sharing (out-of-frame) in monozygotic twins.

This CDR3 is built from 16 residues. Trimming left V 1 base short and J 5 bases short, with 18 bases between. The V gene's germline CDR1 is SGHRS and CDR2 YFSETQ. Details on this clonotype: Its antigen is not known.

Template switching supplied a universal primer site; unique molecular identifiers were carried on the cDNA. TCRdb re-called the 5' RACE reads through MiXCR, storing one row per CDR3 protein. The sample holds some 1,700,000 distinct CDR3 sequences, 32% seen once. The V call is TRBV5-1, the J call TRBJ2-5, with D possibly TRBD2 on 6 matching bases. This sequence originates from a newborn girl in good health. Sample: cord blood. CDR3 sequence reads: CASSLPRDSLKETQYF. The DNA for the CDR3 is TGCGCCAGCAGCTTGCCCCGGGACTCACTAAAGGAGACCCAGTACTTC.